Listed below are T cell receptor beta chains from one sample, sequenced in a study of control samples from healthy donors and cancer patients. The method was immunoSEQ multiplex PCR; TCRdb's version includes in-frame clones alone and lacks a portion of them. Among approximately 160,000 clones listed, about nine tenths were seen once. The sample taken for sequencing was blood. Receptors originate from a woman aged 40 to 50 in good health. CDR3s include the opening cysteine and the closing phenylalanine or tryptophan. The D gene is left open where the match is weak. Part of the rows lack a size; the others show once, few, many or a class for expanded clones.

d_call: TRBD2
j_call: TRBJ2-5
clone_size: -
v_call: TRBV7-6
cdr3_length: 16
cdr3_nt: TGTGCCAGCAGCTTAGGGCTAGCGGAAATACAAGAGACCCAGTACTTC
cdr3_aa: CASSLGLAEIQETQYF

d_call: TRBD2
j_call: TRBJ2-1
clone_size: once
v_call: TRBV7-2
cdr3_length: 15
cdr3_nt: TGTGCCAGCAGCTTAGGACTAGCGGATTACAATGAGCAGTTCTTC
cdr3_aa: CASSLGLADYNEQFF

d_call: TRBD1
j_call: TRBJ1-2
clone_size: few
v_call: TRBV7-8
cdr3_length: 14
cdr3_nt: TGTGCCAGCAGCCCCAACACAGGGGACTATGGCTACACCTTC
cdr3_aa: CASSPNTGDYGYTF

d_call: -
j_call: TRBJ2-7
clone_size: -
v_call: TRBV27
cdr3_length: 13
cdr3_nt: TGTGCCAGCAGTTCCGGAACCCACTACGAGCAGTACTTC
cdr3_aa: CASSSGTHYEQYF

d_call: TRBD2
j_call: TRBJ2-3
clone_size: -
v_call: TRBV3-1/TRBV3-2
cdr3_length: 15
cdr3_nt: TGTGCCAGCAGCCGGACGGGGGGGCCAGCTGATACGCAGTATTTT
cdr3_aa: CASSRTGGPADTQYF

d_call: -
j_call: TRBJ1-5
clone_size: -
v_call: TRBV7-9
cdr3_length: 14
cdr3_nt: TGTGCCAGCAGCCAGGGATTTAGCAATCAGCCCCAGCATTTT
cdr3_aa: CASSQGFSNQPQHF

d_call: TRBD2
j_call: TRBJ2-7
clone_size: -
v_call: TRBV5-1
cdr3_length: 15
cdr3_nt: TGCGCCAGCAGCTCCTGGACTAGCGGGGGGTACGAGCAGTACTTC
cdr3_aa: CASSSWTSGGYEQYF

d_call: TRBD1
j_call: TRBJ2-7
clone_size: once
v_call: TRBV5-1
cdr3_length: 15
cdr3_nt: TGCGCCAGCAGCTTATGGACAGGGAGGACCTACGAGCAGTACTTC
cdr3_aa: CASSLWTGRTYEQYF

d_call: TRBD1
j_call: TRBJ1-2
clone_size: -
v_call: TRBV6-5
cdr3_length: 14
cdr3_nt: TGTGCCAGCAGTTTCACGGACAGGTTTATCGGCTACACCTTC
cdr3_aa: CASSFTDRFIGYTF

d_call: TRBD1
j_call: TRBJ1-1
clone_size: -
v_call: TRBV4-1
cdr3_length: 13
cdr3_nt: TGCGCCAGCAGCGCGGGACAGGTCACTGAAGCTTTCTTT
cdr3_aa: CASSAGQVTEAFF

d_call: -
j_call: TRBJ1-2
clone_size: -
v_call: TRBV7-8
cdr3_length: 15
cdr3_nt: TGTGCCAGCAGTTGGACTGAACACAATGGAGGGGGCTACACCTTC
cdr3_aa: CASSWTEHNGGGYTF

d_call: TRBD1
j_call: TRBJ1-2
clone_size: once
v_call: TRBV11-3
cdr3_length: 13
cdr3_nt: TGTGCCAGCAGCTCGCAAACAGGGGATGGCTACACCTTC
cdr3_aa: CASSSQTGDGYTF

d_call: -
j_call: TRBJ1-1
clone_size: -
v_call: TRBV4-1
cdr3_length: 17
cdr3_nt: TGCGCCAGCAGCCAAGAAGGTTCGGGAAAGTTGGACACTGAAGCTTTCTTT
cdr3_aa: CASSQEGSGKLDTEAFF

d_call: TRBD2
j_call: TRBJ2-3
clone_size: -
v_call: TRBV5-4
cdr3_length: 17
cdr3_nt: TGTGCCAGCAGCTTGGATCGCGGGAGGGGTGACACAGATACGCAGTATTTT
cdr3_aa: CASSLDRGRGDTDTQYF

d_call: -
j_call: TRBJ2-3
clone_size: few
v_call: TRBV5-1
cdr3_length: 13
cdr3_nt: TGCGCCAGCAGCTCGGAGAGCGGGGATACGCAGTATTTT
cdr3_aa: CASSSESGDTQYF

d_call: -
j_call: TRBJ1-1
clone_size: -
v_call: TRBV7-3
cdr3_length: 13
cdr3_nt: TGTGCCAGCAGCCCCCCCAGTAGCACTGAAGCTTTCTTT
cdr3_aa: CASSPPSSTEAFF

d_call: TRBD1
j_call: TRBJ1-2
clone_size: -
v_call: TRBV6-5
cdr3_length: 13
cdr3_nt: TGTGCCAGCACCAGGGACAGGGGATATGGCTACACCTTC
cdr3_aa: CASTRDRGYGYTF

d_call: -
j_call: TRBJ1-2
clone_size: -
v_call: TRBV5-4
cdr3_length: 14
cdr3_nt: TGTGCCAGCAGCTTTGGCCCGAAAGGCTATGGCTACACCTTC
cdr3_aa: CASSFGPKGYGYTF

d_call: -
j_call: TRBJ1-1
clone_size: -
v_call: TRBV2
cdr3_length: 14
cdr3_nt: TGTGCCAGCGAGGGACGGTCGATGGGTACTGAAGCTTTCTTT
cdr3_aa: CASEGRSMGTEAFF

d_call: TRBD2
j_call: TRBJ2-5
clone_size: once
v_call: TRBV7-9
cdr3_length: 15
cdr3_nt: TGTGCCAGCAGCGAGCGGACTAGCGGGGTTGGGACCCAGTACTTC
cdr3_aa: CASSERTSGVGTQYF

d_call: TRBD2
j_call: TRBJ2-7
clone_size: -
v_call: TRBV2
cdr3_length: 13
cdr3_nt: TGTGCCAGCAGTGAAGCTCCGGGAGGCGAGCAGTACTTC
cdr3_aa: CASSEAPGGEQYF

d_call: -
j_call: TRBJ2-7
clone_size: -
v_call: TRBV27
cdr3_length: 15
cdr3_nt: TGTGCCAGCAGTTTTACAGGCAGGGCTAGTAAAGTGCAGTACTTC
cdr3_aa: CASSFTGRASKVQYF

d_call: -
j_call: TRBJ1-3
clone_size: once
v_call: TRBV5-4
cdr3_length: 17
cdr3_nt: TGTGCCAGCAGCTTGGCCCCCGGAGGGATCTCTGGAAACACCATATATTTT
cdr3_aa: CASSLAPGGISGNTIYF

d_call: -
j_call: TRBJ2-2
clone_size: -
v_call: TRBV10-3
cdr3_length: 14
cdr3_nt: TGTGCCATCAGTGAGGGGGTCCGGGGCGGGGAGCTGTTTTTT
cdr3_aa: CAISEGVRGGELFF

d_call: TRBD1
j_call: TRBJ1-2
clone_size: -
v_call: TRBV5-4
cdr3_length: 16
cdr3_nt: TGTGCCAGCACATCGAATCGGGAGGGGGCCGGCGGTGGCTACACCTTC
cdr3_aa: CASTSNREGAGGGYTF

d_call: -
j_call: TRBJ2-1
clone_size: -
v_call: TRBV10-3
cdr3_length: 13
cdr3_nt: TGTGCCATCGGTGAGGGAATATACAATGAGCAGTTCTTC
cdr3_aa: CAIGEGIYNEQFF

d_call: TRBD1
j_call: TRBJ1-1
clone_size: -
v_call: TRBV6-5
cdr3_length: 13
cdr3_nt: TGTGCCAGCAACTTTGCAGGGGGTATCGAAGCTTTCTTT
cdr3_aa: CASNFAGGIEAFF

d_call: -
j_call: TRBJ2-7
clone_size: -
v_call: TRBV4-1
cdr3_length: 15
cdr3_nt: TGCGCCAGCAGCCAAGGCTCCCTCCAGCCCTACGAGCAGTACTTC
cdr3_aa: CASSQGSLQPYEQYF

d_call: -
j_call: TRBJ2-3
clone_size: -
v_call: TRBV12-3/TRBV12-4
cdr3_length: 12
cdr3_nt: TGTGCCAGCAGTTTACGCGGAGATACGCAGTATTTT
cdr3_aa: CASSLRGDTQYF

d_call: -
j_call: TRBJ2-2
clone_size: -
v_call: TRBV4-1
cdr3_length: 16
cdr3_nt: TGCGCCAGCAGCCTTGGTCGGGGGGCAGATACCGGGGAGCTGTTTTTT
cdr3_aa: CASSLGRGADTGELFF

d_call: TRBD2
j_call: TRBJ2-7
clone_size: once
v_call: TRBV7-9
cdr3_length: 14
cdr3_nt: TGTGCCAGCAGCATCGGGGGGAGCTCCTACGAGCAGTACTTC
cdr3_aa: CASSIGGSSYEQYF

d_call: TRBD2
j_call: TRBJ2-3
clone_size: -
v_call: TRBV5-6
cdr3_length: 16
cdr3_nt: TGTGCCAGCAGCTTACGACTAGCGCGACCAGGTGATACGCAGTATTTT
cdr3_aa: CASSLRLARPGDTQYF

d_call: -
j_call: TRBJ2-3
clone_size: -
v_call: TRBV10-1
cdr3_length: 15
cdr3_nt: TGCGCCAGCAGTGAAGCGACAGGACTCACAGATACGCAGTATTTT
cdr3_aa: CASSEATGLTDTQYF